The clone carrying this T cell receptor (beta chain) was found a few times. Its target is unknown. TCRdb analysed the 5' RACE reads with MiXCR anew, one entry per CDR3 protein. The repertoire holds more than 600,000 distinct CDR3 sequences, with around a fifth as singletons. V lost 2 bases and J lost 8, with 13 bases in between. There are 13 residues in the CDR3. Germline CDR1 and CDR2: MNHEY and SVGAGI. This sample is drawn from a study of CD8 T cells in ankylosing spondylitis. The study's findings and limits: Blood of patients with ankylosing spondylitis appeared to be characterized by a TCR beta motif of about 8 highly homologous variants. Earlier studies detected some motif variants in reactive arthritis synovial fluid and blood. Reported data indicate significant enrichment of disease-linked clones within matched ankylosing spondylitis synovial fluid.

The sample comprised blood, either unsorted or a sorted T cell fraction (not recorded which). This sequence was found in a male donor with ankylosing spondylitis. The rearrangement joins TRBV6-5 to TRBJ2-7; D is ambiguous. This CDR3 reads CASSYPNTAQQYF. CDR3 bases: TGTGCCAGCAGTTACCCCAATACGGCCCAGCAGTACTTC.